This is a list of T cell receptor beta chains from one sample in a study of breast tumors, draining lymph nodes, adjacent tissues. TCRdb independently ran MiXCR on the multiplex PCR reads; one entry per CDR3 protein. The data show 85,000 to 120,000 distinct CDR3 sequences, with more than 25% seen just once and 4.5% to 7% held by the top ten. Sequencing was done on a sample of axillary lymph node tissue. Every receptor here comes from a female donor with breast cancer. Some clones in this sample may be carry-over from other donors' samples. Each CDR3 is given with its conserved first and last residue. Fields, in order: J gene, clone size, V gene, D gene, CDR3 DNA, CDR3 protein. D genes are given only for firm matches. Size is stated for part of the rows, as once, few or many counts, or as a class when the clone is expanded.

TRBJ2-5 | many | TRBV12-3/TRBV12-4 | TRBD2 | TGTGCCAGCAGTTTCCGGCGGGAGAGTTGGGAGACCCAGTACTTC | CASSFRRESWETQYF
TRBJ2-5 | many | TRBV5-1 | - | TGCGCCAGCAGCGCCGGGACACTCCAAGAGACCCAGTACTTC | CASSAGTLQETQYF
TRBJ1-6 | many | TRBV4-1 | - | TGCGCCAGCAGCCAAGTACAGAATTCACCCCTCCACTTT | CASSQVQNSPLHF
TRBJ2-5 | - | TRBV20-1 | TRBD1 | TGCAGTGCCCACCTCGGACAGGGGCCCCAAGAGACCCAGTACTTC | CSAHLGQGPQETQYF
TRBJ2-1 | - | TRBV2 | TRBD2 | TGTGCCAGCAGGGGACTAGCGGGAGGGAATGAGCAGTTCTTC | CASRGLAGGNEQFF
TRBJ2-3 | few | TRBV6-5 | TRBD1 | TGTGCCAGCAGTCCCGGACAGGGGGTATATACGCAGTATTTT | CASSPGQGVYTQYF
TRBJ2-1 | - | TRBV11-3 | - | TGTGCCAGCAGCTTATCTATGGGGGCCCGGGTGCAGTTCTTC | CASSLSMGARVQFF
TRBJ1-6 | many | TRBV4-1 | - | TGCGCCAGCAGCCAAGATCCCCCAAGTTCATATTCACCCCTCCACTTT | CASSQDPPSSYSPLHF
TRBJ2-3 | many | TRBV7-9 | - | TGTGCCAGCAGCTTAGCAGTCTCGGCAGATACGCAGTATTTT | CASSLAVSADTQYF
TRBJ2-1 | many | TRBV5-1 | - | TGCGCCAGCAGCCCCCTTCGAAAGGAAGAGCAGTTCTTC | CASSPLRKEEQFF
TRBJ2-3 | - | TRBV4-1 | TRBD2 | TGCGCCAGCAACCAAACTAGCGGCACAGATACGCGGTATTTT | CASNQTSGTDTRYF
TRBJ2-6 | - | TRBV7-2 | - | TGTGCCAGCAGCAAAGACCTCACTTTC | CASSKDLTF
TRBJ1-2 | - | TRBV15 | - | TGTGCCACCAGCAGCCCCGGACCCCTTACAGGGAGTGGCTACACCTTC | CATSSPGPLTGSGYTF
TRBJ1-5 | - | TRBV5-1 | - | TGCGCCAGCCGTTTGACGGGGGGGTTT | CASRLTGGF
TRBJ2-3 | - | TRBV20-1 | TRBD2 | TGCAGTGCTAGAGCTTTGGTAGCGGGGGGCTTGTCAGATACGCAGTATTTT | CSARALVAGGLSDTQYF
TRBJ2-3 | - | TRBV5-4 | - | TGTGCCAGCAGCGTCGAGCGGAGGGGCCTATCAGATACGCAGTATTTT | CASSVERRGLSDTQYF
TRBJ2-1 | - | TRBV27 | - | TGTGCCAGCAGTCTCAAGGGGGGTAATGAGCAGTTCTTC | CASSLKGGNEQFF
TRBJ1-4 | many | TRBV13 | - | TGTGCCAGCAGCTTGGGGACGGGAAAACTGTTTTTT | CASSLGTGKLFF
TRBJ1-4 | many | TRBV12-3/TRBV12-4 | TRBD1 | TGTGCCAGCAGTTTCTCCCGGACAGGGTCTAATGAAAAACTGTTTTTT | CASSFSRTGSNEKLFF
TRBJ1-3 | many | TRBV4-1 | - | TGCGCCAGCAGCCAAGGAGGATGGGACGCGCCCAGGTTT | CASSQGGWDAPRF
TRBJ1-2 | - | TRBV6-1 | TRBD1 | TGTGCCAGCAGGCCCGGGACAGACTCCTATGGCTACACCTTC | CASRPGTDSYGYTF
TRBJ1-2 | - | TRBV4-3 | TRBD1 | TGCGCCAGCAGCCAGGACAGGGGGTATGGCTACACCTTC | CASSQDRGYGYTF
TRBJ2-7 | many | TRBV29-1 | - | TGCAGCGTTGAAGTAGCCCGCGGCGGCGAGCAGTACTTC | CSVEVARGGEQYF
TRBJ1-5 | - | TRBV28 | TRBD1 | TGTGCCAGCAGGGCACAGGGGGATCAGCCCCAGCATTTT | CASRAQGDQPQHF
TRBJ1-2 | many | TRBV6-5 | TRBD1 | TGTGCCAGCAGTCACCAGGGGGGCTGGAACTATGGCTACACCTTC | CASSHQGGWNYGYTF
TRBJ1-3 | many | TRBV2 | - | TGTGCCAGCGGGCTCTCTGGAAACACCATATATTTT | CASGLSGNTIYF
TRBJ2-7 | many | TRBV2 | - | TGTGCCAGCAGTGAAGACCGCCTCGGTGAGCAGTACTTC | CASSEDRLGEQYF
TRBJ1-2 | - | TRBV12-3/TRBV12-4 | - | TGTGCCAGCAGTTTCGCGTACTATGGCTACACCTTC | CASSFAYYGYTF
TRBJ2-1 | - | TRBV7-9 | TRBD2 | TGTGCCAGCAGCGAGGGACTAGCGGGAGGGCCTTACAATGAGCAGTTCTTC | CASSEGLAGGPYNEQFF
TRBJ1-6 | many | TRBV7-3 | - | TGTGCCAGCAGCCCAAGCACAGGGACCGGTACCCTCCACTTT | CASSPSTGTGTLHF
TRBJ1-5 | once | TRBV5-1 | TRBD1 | TGCGCCAGCAGCTCAGGACAGGGCCGAAATCAGCCCCAGCATTTT | CASSSGQGRNQPQHF
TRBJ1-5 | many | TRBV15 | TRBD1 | TGTGCCACCAGCTCGCAGCGACAGGGGAATCAGCCCCAGCATTTT | CATSSQRQGNQPQHF
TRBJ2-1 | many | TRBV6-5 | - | TGTGCCAGCAGTGAAACGACCGGGAATGAGCAGTTCTTC | CASSETTGNEQFF
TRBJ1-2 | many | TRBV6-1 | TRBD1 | TGTGCCAGCAGTTACCGGGACAGGGGTTCTGGCTACACCTTC | CASSYRDRGSGYTF
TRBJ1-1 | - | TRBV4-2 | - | TGTGCCAGCAGCGCGAAACCAGGGACTGAAGCTCTCTTT | CASSAKPGTEALF
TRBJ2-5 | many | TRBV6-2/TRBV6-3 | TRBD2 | TGTGCCACTGGCCGGGGGGGCCTCGAGACCCAGTACTTC | CATGRGGLETQYF
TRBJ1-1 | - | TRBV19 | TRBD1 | TGTGCCAGTAGTGGGGACAGCACTGAAGCTTTCTTT | CASSGDSTEAFF
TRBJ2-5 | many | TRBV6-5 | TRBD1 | TGTGCCAGCAGGCCAGGGGGAGAGACCCAGTACTTC | CASRPGGETQYF
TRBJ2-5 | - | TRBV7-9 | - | TGTGCCAGCAGCTTAGGGGGGGTCCCTTGGGAGACCCAGCACTTC | CASSLGGVPWETQHF
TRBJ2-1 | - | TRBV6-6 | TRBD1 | TGTGCCAGCAGTTACCCGGACAGGGGGCACAATGAGCAGTTCTTC | CASSYPDRGHNEQFF
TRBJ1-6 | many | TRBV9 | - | TGTGCCAGCAGCGTAACAGGTGATAATTCACCCCTCCACTTT | CASSVTGDNSPLHF
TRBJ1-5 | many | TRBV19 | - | TGTGCCAGTAGTATAGTCGGGGGGAAGGGCAATCAGCCCCAGCATTTT | CASSIVGGKGNQPQHF